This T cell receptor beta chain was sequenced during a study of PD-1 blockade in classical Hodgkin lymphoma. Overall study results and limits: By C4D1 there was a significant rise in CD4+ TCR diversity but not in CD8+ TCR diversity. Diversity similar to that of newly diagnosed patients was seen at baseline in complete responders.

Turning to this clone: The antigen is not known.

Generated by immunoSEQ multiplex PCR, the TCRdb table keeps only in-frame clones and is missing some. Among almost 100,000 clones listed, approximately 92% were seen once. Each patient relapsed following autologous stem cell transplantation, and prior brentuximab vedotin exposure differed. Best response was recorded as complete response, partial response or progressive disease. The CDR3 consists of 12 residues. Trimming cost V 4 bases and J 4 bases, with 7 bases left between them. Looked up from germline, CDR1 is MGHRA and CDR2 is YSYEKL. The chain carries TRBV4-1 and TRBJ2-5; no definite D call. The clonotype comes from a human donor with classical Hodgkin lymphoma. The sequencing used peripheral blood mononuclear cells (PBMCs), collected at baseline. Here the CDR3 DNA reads TGCGCCAGCAGCCTTCCGGGAGAGACCCAGTACTTC. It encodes CASSLPGETQYF.